The 15 T cell receptor beta chains below all came from one sample that was sequenced in a study of regulatory T cells in long-lasting Graves disease. Assembly of TCR beta libraries relied on iRepertoire HTBI primers together with Arm-PCR of CDR3 regions. TCRdb ran MiXCR on the multiplex PCR reads and lists one entry per CDR3 protein. The table has 530,000 or so distinct CDR3 sequences, approximately 12% seen once. The time point: newly diagnosed GD, antithyroid drugs for less than 3 months. Extracted RNA from PBMCs served as the source of the TCR library. The same data also contributed to another study, on T cells in Graves' hyperthyroidism and ophthalmopathy.

The sample was peripheral blood mononuclear cells (PBMCs), taken at new diagnosis, from a patient treated with antithyroid drugs. Receptor source: a man under 40 with Graves disease.

V gene TRBV29-1 combines with J gene TRBJ1-3; unclear D gene. The CDR3 spans 15 residues. Germline V CDR1 and CDR2: SQVTM, ANQGSEA. The ends were cut back, 0 bases at V and 4 bases at J, with 13 bases in the middle. As DNA, the CDR3 is TGCAGCGTTGAAGACGTGGAGTCGAGGGGAAACACCATATATTTT. Its protein product is CSVEDVESRGNTIYF.

This clonotype was counted many times. The rearrangement uses TRBV11-2 and TRBJ2-7; weak D call: TRBD2 (6 bases). Germline loops: CDR1 SGHAT, CDR2 FQNNGV. CDR3 length equals 16 residues. Trimming left V 0 bases short and J 3 bases short, with 15 bases between. The CDR3 DNA follows: TGTGCCAGCAGCTTAGATCTGACGGAGGGTTACTACGAGCAGTACTTC. It is translated as CASSLDLTEGYYEQYF.

In this sample, this clonotype turned up many times. The chain uses TRBV11-2 and TRBJ1-1; the D is unclear. V gave up 4 bases and J gave up 1 base, with 13 bases separating them. From germline, CDR1 is SGHAT and CDR2 FQNNGV. The CDR3 length is 15 residues. CDR3: CASSSVGQSNTEAFF. The CDR3 DNA is TGTGCCAGCAGCTCGGTAGGGCAGTCGAACACTGAAGCTTTCTTT.

Note on this clonotype: Since the CDR3 does not end with the conserved phenylalanine or tryptophan, this likely comes from a read error. The CDR3 nucleotides are TGTGCCAGCAGTTTATCGGGCAGGGGAGCAAATCAGCCCCAGCATTCT. Translated: CASSLSGRGANQPQHS. This chain connects TRBV27 to TRBJ1-5, with a weak D call TRBD1 (6 bases). This CDR3 has 16 amino acids. In germline, CDR1 is MNHEY, CDR2 SMNVEV (reference sequence). V shed 0 bases and J shed 4 bases, with 13 bases lying between them.

This clonotype was counted at least ten times. CDR3 protein: CASSLGDSTYEQYF. The CDR3 nucleotides are TGCGCCAGCAGCTTGGGGGACAGCACCTACGAGCAGTACTTC. J is TRBJ2-7 and V is TRBV5-1, with 7 bases identical to TRBD1. Germline V lookup: CDR1 SGHRS, CDR2 YFSETQ. The CDR3 sequence is 14 residues long. Trimming removed 0 bases from V and 2 bases from J; junction bases left unmatched: 2.

In its sample, this clonotype was seen a few times. J is TRBJ2-1 and V is TRBV29-1; TRBD2 aligns across 7 bases. Germline lookup yields CDR1 SQVTM and CDR2 ANQGSEA. The junction had 14 bases not matched to a gene; V was cut back by 6 bases and J by 6 bases. The CDR3 covers 15 residues. CDR3 nucleotide sequence: TGCAGCGTCGTTTCGGGGGGAATAACCCTCAATGAGCAGTTCTTC. Translated, it gives CSVVSGGITLNEQFF.

With regard to this clonotype: Given a much more abundant clone one base away, this may be a read error. The V gene is TRBV2, the J gene TRBJ2-1, with TRBD2 identical over 8 bases. Germline values: CDR1 SNHLY, CDR2 FYNNEI. The CDR3 is 15 residues long. With 8 bases clipped from V and 5 bases from J, the junction kept 11 bases outside the gene matches. The CDR3 spells CASGPGLALNNEQFF. The CDR3, as DNA: TGTGCCAGCGGTCCCGGACTAGCCCTCAACAATGAGCAGTTCTTC.

Only a few counts were recorded for this clonotype. This CDR3 is CASSADWGYEQYF. In DNA, the CDR3 is TGTGCCAGCAGCGCGGACTGGGGGTACGAGCAGTACTTC. This rearrangement joins TRBV11-3 to TRBJ2-7; perhaps D is TRBD1 or TRBD2 (5 bases each). The V gene lost 5 bases and the J gene lost 4 bases, with 12 bases spanning the gap. CDR3 length equals 13 residues. The V gene's germline CDR1 is SGHNT and CDR2 YENEEA. Supplemented by reference TRBV11-3 and TRBJ2-7, the full variable domain reads EAGVVQSPRYKIIEKKQPVAFWCNPISGHNTLYWYLQNLGQGPELLIRYENEEAVDDSQLPKDRFSAERLKGVDSTLKIQPAELGDSAVYLCASSADWGYEQYFGPGTRLTVT.

This clonotype was seen only a few times. The chain carries TRBV7-9 and TRBJ2-3; 13 nucleotides agree with TRBD2. The CDR3 loop spans 18 amino acids. V lost 3 bases and J lost 4; bases outside the gene matches: 10. Germline CDR1 SEHNR, CDR2 FQNEAQ (reference sequence). The CDR3 loop is CASSFRFGLAGDADTQYF. The CDR3 bases are TGTGCCAGCAGCTTTAGATTCGGACTAGCGGGAGATGCAGATACGCAGTATTTT.

The chain is built from TRBV12-3 or TRBV12-4 and TRBJ1-6; TRBD1 matches 7 bases. With V trimmed by 5 bases and J by 7 bases, 8 bases remained unmatched. The CDR3 has 15 amino acids. This chain's CDR3 is CASSPMTGQNSPLHF. The CDR3 DNA reads as TGTGCCAGCAGTCCGATGACAGGGCAGAATTCACCCCTCCACTTT.

V gene TRBV7-9 combines with J gene TRBJ2-2; 9 bases map to TRBD1. The junction had 2 bases not matched to a gene; V was cut back by 6 bases and J by 0 bases. Germline V gene sequence: CDR1 SEHNR, CDR2 FQNEAQ (reference sequence). The CDR3 runs to 15 residues. CDR3 coding DNA: TGTGCCAGCAGACGACAGGGGGCGAACACCGGGGAGCTGTTTTTT. Translating it yields CASRRQGANTGELFF.

This chain uses TRBV10-3 with TRBJ2-1; D is perhaps TRBD2 (5 bases). V lost 10 bases and J lost 6, with 16 bases in between. The CDR3 is made up of 13 amino acids. Germline assignment: CDR1 ENHRY and CDR2 SYGVKD. The CDR3 region is CASSAGGGNEQFF. CDR3 nucleotide sequence: TGTGCCAGCTCGGCAGGAGGAGGCAATGAGCAGTTCTTC.

The V and J genes are TRBV28 and TRBJ2-7; 7 bases are a match to TRBD2. V lost 4 bases to trimming and J lost 2 bases; unmatched junction nucleotides: 5. The CDR3 is made up of 14 amino acids. Germline V CDR1 and CDR2: MDHEN, SYDVKM. The CDR3 protein is CASSWGGSTYEQYF. In nucleotides, the CDR3 is TGTGCCAGCAGTTGGGGGGGGAGTACCTACGAGCAGTACTTC.

This clonotype was counted many times. The gene calls are TRBV12-3 or TRBV12-4 and TRBJ2-1; TRBD2 matches 8 bases. V was pared by 3 bases and J by 5 bases, with 9 bases of the junction left unmatched. The CDR3 extends over 16 amino acids. For the CDR3, the DNA is TGTGCCAGCAGTTTGACCGGGAGGGCATCCCACAATGAGCAGTTCTTC. Its translation is CASSLTGRASHNEQFF.

To note about this clonotype: A much larger clone differs from this one at a single base, so this may be a read error. The chain employs TRBV5-6 and TRBJ2-5; 8 bases fit TRBD2. The V gene end was trimmed by 4 bases and the J gene end by 9 bases; junction bases not matched to a gene: 14. Germline assignment: CDR1 SGHDT and CDR2 YYEEEE. The CDR3 runs to 15 residues. The CDR3 nucleotides read TGTGCCAGCAGCCGACGGGGGGGAAGCCGGGAGGCCCAGTACTTC. This gives the protein CASSRRGGSREAQYF.